Sequencing of this T cell receptor beta chain was carried out in a study of T cell responses to AZD1222 COVID-19 vaccine. Turning to this clone: Its target is unknown.

The CDR3 totals 15 residues. Per the germline V gene, CDR1 is MNHEY and CDR2 is SMNVEV (reference sequence). The J segment lost 1 base and the V segment lost 6 bases, leaving 3 bases of the junction unmatched. TCRdb keeps only in-frame clones here, not all; method: immunoSEQ multiplex PCR. The sample shows around 110,000 clones, around 94% of them seen only once. Broader study findings: With dominance at 160-218 and 743-854, vaccine-associated CD4 TCRs spanned spike.

Pooled in the analysis were second doses at about 4 or about 12 weeks. The clonotype was recovered from an adult who received the AZD1222 COVID-19 vaccine. The rearrangement uses TRBV27 and TRBJ1-2; TRBD1 aligns across 12 bases. Sequences were derived from peripheral blood, sampled 28 days after the second AZD1222 dose. The CDR3 spells CASSRDRGRNYGYTF. The CDR3 coding sequence is TGTGCCAGCAGCAGGGACAGGGGGCGTAACTATGGCTACACCTTC.